One sample yielded the 20 T cell receptor beta chains listed below, sequenced in a study of blood T cell repertoires in COVID-19. Data came from immunoSEQ multiplex PCR; TCRdb stores just in-frame clones and leaves some out. Of under 150,000 clones detected, around 85% appear once; the ten largest clones hold 2.5% to 3%. The sequencing sample was made of peripheral blood. Source of these receptors: a woman in her thirties or forties with active or convalescent COVID-19.

This clone was detected once. This chain links TRBV5-4 with TRBJ2-1; 8 positions match TRBD2. CDR3 length equals 13 residues. Germline values: CDR1 SGHNT, CDR2 YYREEE (reference sequence). V lost 0 bases, J lost 12 bases, and 5 bases stayed unmatched. DNA of the CDR3: TGTGCCAGCAGCTTGGGACTAGCGCTGGGGCAGTTCTTC. Its translation: CASSLGLALGQFF.

The chain's CDR3 is CASSESRLAGGTDTQYF. CDR3 DNA sequence: TGCGCCAGCAGTGAGTCGCGGCTAGCGGGAGGCACAGATACGCAGTATTTT. The V call is TRBV10-2, the J call TRBJ2-3; 10 bases align to TRBD2. V lost 0 bases and J lost 1; bases outside the gene matches: 4. The CDR3 extends over 17 amino acids. Germline V lookup: CDR1 WSHSY, CDR2 SAAADI.

This clone came up once. The chain links TRBV9 to TRBJ2-2; 12 positions agree with TRBD2. With V trimmed by 0 bases and J by 6 bases, 9 bases remained unmatched. The germline V gene has CDR1 SGDLS and CDR2 YYNGEE. CDR3 size: 18 residues. In DNA, the CDR3 is TGTGCCAGCAGCGTAGTACCGACTAGCGGGAGACTCGCCGGGGAGCTGTTTTTT. The encoded protein is CASSVVPTSGRLAGELFF.

This chain joins TRBV27 and TRBJ2-7, with a possible D match to TRBD1 (6 bases). CDR3 length: 15 amino acids. The ends were cut back, 6 bases at V and 6 bases at J, with 21 bases in the middle. Germline CDR1 MNHEY, CDR2 SMNVEV (reference sequence). This CDR3 is CASRNRGQTISEQYF. The CDR3 DNA is TGTGCCAGCAGGAACCGAGGACAGACGATCTCCGAGCAGTACTTC.

The chain links TRBV28 to TRBJ2-1; D might be TRBD2 (5 bases). Trimming cost V 1 base and J 3 bases, with 19 bases left between them. Looked up from germline, CDR1 is MDHEN and CDR2 is SYDVKM. The CDR3 extends over 18 amino acids. In DNA, the CDR3 is TGTGCCAGCAGTTTATACCCCATAGCGTCGGGCCTCTACAATGAGCAGTTCTTC. This translates into CASSLYPIASGLYNEQFF.

This clone was recorded only once. V gene TRBV9 combines with J gene TRBJ1-2; 10 nucleotides line up with TRBD1. This CDR3 comprises 14 residues. The germline V gene encodes CDR1 SGDLS and CDR2 YYNGEE. V lost 4 bases, J lost 5 bases, and 5 bases stayed unmatched. In DNA, the CDR3 is TGTGCCAGCAGCCGGACAGGGGGAAATTATGGCTACACCTTC. The encoded protein is CASSRTGGNYGYTF. The entire variable domain, with the rest obtained from reference TRBV9 and TRBJ1-2, is as follows: DSGVTQTPKHLITATGQRVTLRCSPRSGDLSVYWYQQSLDQGLQFLIQYYNGEERAKGNILERFSAQQFPDLHSELNLSSLELGDSALYFCASSRTGGNYGYTFGSGTRLTVV.

This chain links TRBV5-6 with TRBJ1-5, with TRBD1 matching 9 bases. The CDR3 sequence is 16 residues long. Germline V gives CDR1 SGHDT, CDR2 YYEEEE. V was clipped by 4 bases and J by 3 bases; unmatched bases: 8. CDR3 amino acids: CASSRLGTGLNQPQHF. Here the CDR3 DNA reads TGTGCCAGCAGCCGATTAGGGACAGGGCTCAATCAGCCCCAGCATTTT.

This chain connects TRBV28 to TRBJ1-2, with 7 bases that match TRBD1. The CDR3 runs 15 residues. V gave up 7 bases and J gave up 1 base; unmatched junction bases: 9. Germline V gene data show CDR1 as MDHEN and CDR2 as SYDVKM. CDR3 loop: CASTPPGTVNYGYTF. CDR3 nucleotides: TGTGCCAGCACCCCACCCGGGACAGTTAACTATGGCTACACCTTC.

This chain uses TRBV28 with TRBJ1-5; maybe TRBD1 (6 bases). The CDR3 has 13 residues. Trimming pared 2 bases from V and 7 bases from J, leaving 9 bases between. CDR1 is MDHEN and CDR2 is SYDVKM in the germline V gene. CDR3: CASSLGRGQPQHF. The DNA for the CDR3 is TGTGCCAGCAGTTTAGGCAGGGGACAGCCCCAGCATTTT.

This clone turned up a few times. This chain links TRBV4-2 with TRBJ2-2; D unclear. CDR1 and CDR2 (germline): LGHNA, YNFKEQ. Trimming cost V 0 bases and J 2 bases, with 7 bases left between them. This CDR3 has 15 amino acids. The CDR3 DNA sequence: TGTGCCAGCAGCCAAGATGGCTCTAACACCGGGGAGCTGTTTTTT. Translated: CASSQDGSNTGELFF.

The V and J genes are TRBV30 and TRBJ1-6; D may be TRBD1 (6 bases). V was cut by 3 bases and J by 6 bases, with 12 bases left in between. Germline CDR1 reads GTSNPN; CDR2 reads SVGIG (reference sequence). The CDR3 spans 14 residues. CDR3 sequence (DNA): TGTGCCTGGAGGAACATAGGGGGTAATTCACCCCTCCACTTT. Translation: CAWRNIGGNSPLHF.

Turning to this clone: One end of the junction varies from germline; a read error may be responsible. The V call is TRBV7-8, the J call TRBJ2-5; 9 bases match TRBD2. Germline CDR1 reads SGHVS; CDR2 reads FQNEAQ. This CDR3 contains 13 residues. CDR3 region: CASSLGTSESPHF. In nucleotides, the CDR3 is TGTGCCAGCAGCTTAGGGACTAGCGAATCCCCACACTTC.

This chain connects TRBV7-2 to TRBJ2-6, with no clear D. CDR1 and CDR2 (germline): SGHTA, FQGNSA. Trimming cost V 5 bases and J 4 bases, with 9 bases left between them. CDR3 length equals 14 residues. DNA for the CDR3: TGTGCCAGCAGCCTCCTGGAGGGGGCCAACGTCCTGACTTTC. This gives the protein CASSLLEGANVLTF.

The chain links TRBV11-2 to TRBJ1-3, with 7 nucleotides matching TRBD1. The trim removed 5 bases at V and 8 bases at J, leaving 12 bases unmatched. Germline lookup yields CDR1 SGHAT and CDR2 FQNNGV. CDR3 size: 15 residues. The CDR3 DNA reads TGTGCCAGCAGCCCCCTCGTGGGCAGGGGGGACACCATATATTTT. It specifies CASSPLVGRGDTIYF.

As regards this clone: At one end, the junction sequence differs from germline, possibly due to a read error. The chain uses TRBV30 and TRBJ1-6; TRBD1 might be the D (5 bases). This CDR3 contains 15 residues. Germline CDR1 is GTSNPN and CDR2 is SVGIG (reference sequence). This chain's CDR3 is CAGRAQGLYNSPLHF. DNA for the CDR3: TGTGCCGGGAGGGCCCAGGGCCTATATAATTCACCCCTCCACTTT.

The rearrangement links TRBV14 to TRBJ2-5; TRBD2 is a possible D gene (5 bases). This CDR3 is built from 13 residues. From germline, CDR1 is SGHDN and CDR2 FVKESK. V was pared by 1 base and J by 9 bases, with 12 bases between. In nucleotides, the CDR3 is TGTGCCAGCAGCCAAGTGGCCCGGCGGGCCCAGTACTTC. It yields the protein CASSQVARRAQYF.

The chain is built from TRBV29-1 and TRBJ1-4; no clear D gene. The CDR3 is 13 residues long. The germline V gene encodes CDR1 SQVTM and CDR2 ANQGSEA. V lost 6 bases to trimming and J lost 1 base, with 9 bases between them. CDR3 DNA: TGCAGCGTCGTGGGCCTAACTAATGAAAAACTGTTTTTT. This encodes CSVVGLTNEKLFF.

The count of this clone is one. The rearrangement uses TRBV7-9 and TRBJ1-3; D remains unclear. The CDR3 is 15 residues long. Trimming shortened V by 1 base and J by 2 bases, and 9 bases separated the two germline ends. Germline V lookup: CDR1 SEHNR, CDR2 FQNEAQ (reference sequence). The CDR3 protein is CASSLGAATGNTIYF. CDR3 bases: TGTGCCAGCAGCTTAGGGGCCGCCACTGGAAACACCATATATTTT.

J is TRBJ2-2 and V is TRBV5-4; 7 positions match TRBD2. Germline-derived CDR1 and CDR2 are SGHNT and YYREEE (reference sequence). V lost 4 bases to trimming and J lost 2 bases; unmatched junction nucleotides: 8. The CDR3 loop spans 16 amino acids. CDR3 amino acids: CASSRGSSGNTGELFF. The CDR3 region has the DNA TGTGCCAGCAGCCGGGGGTCTAGCGGCAACACCGGGGAGCTGTTTTTT. Full variable domain (outside the CDR3, taken from reference TRBV5-4 and TRBJ2-2): ETGVTQSPTHLIKTRGQQVTLRCSSQSGHNTVSWYQQALGQGPQFIFQYYREEENGRGNFPPRFSGLQFPNYSSELNVNALELDDSALYLCASSRGSSGNTGELFFGEGSRLTVL.

This clone occurred many times. This chain joins TRBV2 and TRBJ2-5; 15 bases are a match to TRBD2. The CDR3 has 16 residues. Germline V gene lookup returns CDR1 SNHLY and CDR2 FYNNEI. V gave up 6 bases and J gave up 2 bases; unmatched junction bases: 4. CDR3 sequence (DNA): TGTGCCAGCAGCTATGGGACTAGCGGGGGGCAAGAGACCCAGTACTTC. This codes for CASSYGTSGGQETQYF.